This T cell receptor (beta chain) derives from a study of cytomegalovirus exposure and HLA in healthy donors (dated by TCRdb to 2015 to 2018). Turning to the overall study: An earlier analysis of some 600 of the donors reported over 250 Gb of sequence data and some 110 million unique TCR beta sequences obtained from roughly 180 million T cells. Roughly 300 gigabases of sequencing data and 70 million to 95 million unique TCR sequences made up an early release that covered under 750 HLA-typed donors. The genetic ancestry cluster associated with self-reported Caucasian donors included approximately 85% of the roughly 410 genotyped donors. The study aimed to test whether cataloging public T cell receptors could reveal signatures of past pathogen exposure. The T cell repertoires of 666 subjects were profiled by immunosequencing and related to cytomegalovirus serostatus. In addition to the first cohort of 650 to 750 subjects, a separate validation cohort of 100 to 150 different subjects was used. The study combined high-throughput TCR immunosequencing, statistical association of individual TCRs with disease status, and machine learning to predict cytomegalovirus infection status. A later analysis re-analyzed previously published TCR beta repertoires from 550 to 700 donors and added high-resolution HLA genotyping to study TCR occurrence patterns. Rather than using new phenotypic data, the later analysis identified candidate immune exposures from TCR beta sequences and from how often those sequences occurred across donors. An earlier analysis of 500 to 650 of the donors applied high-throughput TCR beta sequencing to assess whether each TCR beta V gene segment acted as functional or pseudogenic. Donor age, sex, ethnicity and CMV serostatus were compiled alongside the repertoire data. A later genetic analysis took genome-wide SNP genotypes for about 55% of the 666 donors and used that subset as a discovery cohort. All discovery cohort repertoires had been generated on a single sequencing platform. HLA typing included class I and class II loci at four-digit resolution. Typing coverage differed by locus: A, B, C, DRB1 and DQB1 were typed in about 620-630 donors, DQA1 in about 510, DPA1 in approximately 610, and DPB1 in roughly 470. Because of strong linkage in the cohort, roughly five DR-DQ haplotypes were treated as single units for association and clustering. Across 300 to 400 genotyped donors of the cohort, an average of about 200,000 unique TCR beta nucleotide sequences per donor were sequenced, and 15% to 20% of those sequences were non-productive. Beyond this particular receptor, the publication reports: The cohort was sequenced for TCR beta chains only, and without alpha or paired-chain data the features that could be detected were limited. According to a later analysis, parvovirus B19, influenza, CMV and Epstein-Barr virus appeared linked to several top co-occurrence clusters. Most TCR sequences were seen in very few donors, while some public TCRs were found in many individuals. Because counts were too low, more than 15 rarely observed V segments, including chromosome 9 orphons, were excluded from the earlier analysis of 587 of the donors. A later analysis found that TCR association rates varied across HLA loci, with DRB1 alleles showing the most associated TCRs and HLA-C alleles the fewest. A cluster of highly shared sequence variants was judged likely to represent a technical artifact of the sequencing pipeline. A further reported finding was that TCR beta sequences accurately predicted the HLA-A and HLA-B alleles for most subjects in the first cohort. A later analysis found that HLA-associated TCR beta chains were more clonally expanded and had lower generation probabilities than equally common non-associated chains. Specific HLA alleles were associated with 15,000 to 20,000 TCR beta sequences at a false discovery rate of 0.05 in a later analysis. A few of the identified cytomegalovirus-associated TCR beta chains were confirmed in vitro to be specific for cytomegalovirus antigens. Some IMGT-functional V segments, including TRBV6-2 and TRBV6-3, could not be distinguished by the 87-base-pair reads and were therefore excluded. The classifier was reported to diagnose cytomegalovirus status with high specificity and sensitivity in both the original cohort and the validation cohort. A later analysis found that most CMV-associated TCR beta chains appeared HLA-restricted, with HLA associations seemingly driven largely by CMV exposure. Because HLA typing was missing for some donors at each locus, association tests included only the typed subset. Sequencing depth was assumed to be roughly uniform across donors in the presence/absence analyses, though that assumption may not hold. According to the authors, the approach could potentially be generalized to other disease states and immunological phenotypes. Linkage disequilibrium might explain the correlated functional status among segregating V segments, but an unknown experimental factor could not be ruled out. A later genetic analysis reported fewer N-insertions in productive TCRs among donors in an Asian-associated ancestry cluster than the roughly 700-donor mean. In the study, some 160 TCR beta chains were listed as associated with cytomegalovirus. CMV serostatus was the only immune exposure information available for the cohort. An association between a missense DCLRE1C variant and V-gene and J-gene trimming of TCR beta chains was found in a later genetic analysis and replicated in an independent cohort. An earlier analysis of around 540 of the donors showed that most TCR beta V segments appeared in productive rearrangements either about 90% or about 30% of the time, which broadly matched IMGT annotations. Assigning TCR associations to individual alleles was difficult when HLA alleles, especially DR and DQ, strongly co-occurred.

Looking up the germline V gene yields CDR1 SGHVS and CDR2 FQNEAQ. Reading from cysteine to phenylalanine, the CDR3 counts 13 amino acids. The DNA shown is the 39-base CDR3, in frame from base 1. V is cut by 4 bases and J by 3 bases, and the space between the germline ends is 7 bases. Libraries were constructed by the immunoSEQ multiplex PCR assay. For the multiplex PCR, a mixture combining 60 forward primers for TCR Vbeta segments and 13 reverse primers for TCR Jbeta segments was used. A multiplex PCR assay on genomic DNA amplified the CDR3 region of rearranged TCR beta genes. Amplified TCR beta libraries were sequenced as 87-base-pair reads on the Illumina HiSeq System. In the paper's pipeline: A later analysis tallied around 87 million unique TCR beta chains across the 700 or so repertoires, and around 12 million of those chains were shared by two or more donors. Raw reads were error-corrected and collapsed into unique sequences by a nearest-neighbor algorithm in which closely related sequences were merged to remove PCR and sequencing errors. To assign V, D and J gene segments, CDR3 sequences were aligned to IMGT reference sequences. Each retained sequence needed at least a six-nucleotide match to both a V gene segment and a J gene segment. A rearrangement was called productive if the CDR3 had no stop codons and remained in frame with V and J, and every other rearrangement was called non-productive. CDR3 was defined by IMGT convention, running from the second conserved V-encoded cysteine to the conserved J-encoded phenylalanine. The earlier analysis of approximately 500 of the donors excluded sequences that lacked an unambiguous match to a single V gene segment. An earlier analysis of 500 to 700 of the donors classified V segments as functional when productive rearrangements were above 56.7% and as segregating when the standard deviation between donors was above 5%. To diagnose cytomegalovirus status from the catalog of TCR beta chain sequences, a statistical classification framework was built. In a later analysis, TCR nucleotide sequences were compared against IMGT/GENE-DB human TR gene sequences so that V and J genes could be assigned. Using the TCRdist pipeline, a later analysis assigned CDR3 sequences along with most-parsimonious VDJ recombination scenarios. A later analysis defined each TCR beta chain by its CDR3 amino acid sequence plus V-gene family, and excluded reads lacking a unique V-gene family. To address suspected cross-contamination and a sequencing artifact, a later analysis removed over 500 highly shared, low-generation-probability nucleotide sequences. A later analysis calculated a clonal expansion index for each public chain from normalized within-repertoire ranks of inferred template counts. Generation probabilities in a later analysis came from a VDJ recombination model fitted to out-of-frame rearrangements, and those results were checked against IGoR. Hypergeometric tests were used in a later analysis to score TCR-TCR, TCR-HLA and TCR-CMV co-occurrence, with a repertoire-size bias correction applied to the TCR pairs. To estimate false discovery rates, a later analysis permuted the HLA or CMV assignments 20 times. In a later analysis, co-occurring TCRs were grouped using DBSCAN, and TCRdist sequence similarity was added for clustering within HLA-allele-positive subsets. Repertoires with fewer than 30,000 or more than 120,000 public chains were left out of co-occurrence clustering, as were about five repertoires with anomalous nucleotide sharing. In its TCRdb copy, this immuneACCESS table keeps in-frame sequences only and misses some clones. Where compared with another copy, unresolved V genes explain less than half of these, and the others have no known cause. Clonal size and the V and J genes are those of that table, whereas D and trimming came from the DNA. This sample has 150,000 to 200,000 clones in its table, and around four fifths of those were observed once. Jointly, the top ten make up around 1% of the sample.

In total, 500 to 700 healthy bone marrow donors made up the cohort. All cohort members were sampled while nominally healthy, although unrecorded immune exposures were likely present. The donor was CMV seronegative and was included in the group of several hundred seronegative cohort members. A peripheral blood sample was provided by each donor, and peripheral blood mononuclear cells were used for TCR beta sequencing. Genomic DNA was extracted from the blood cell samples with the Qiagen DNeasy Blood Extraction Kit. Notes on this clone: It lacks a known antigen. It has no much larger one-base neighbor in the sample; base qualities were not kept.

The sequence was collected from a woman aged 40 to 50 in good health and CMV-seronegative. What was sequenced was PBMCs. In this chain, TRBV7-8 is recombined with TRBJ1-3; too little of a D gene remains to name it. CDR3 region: CASSSLSGNTIYF. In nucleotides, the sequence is TGTGCCAGCAGCTCCCTCAGTGGAAACACCATATATTTT.